Shown below are 14 T cell receptor beta chains from a single sample sequenced in a study of shared clonotypes between healthy human individuals (dated by TCRdb to 2020 to 2022). The library came from the immunoSEQ multiplex PCR assay. The table was pulled from immuneACCESS by TCRdb, which kept in-frame rearrangements only. Such tables lose some clones; where checked, under half of the loss comes from unresolved V genes, and the rest has no known cause. This sample holds 2 million to 2.5 million clones; 92% were observed only once. 0.37% of the sample is taken by the ten largest. The sequencing sample was made of naive CD4+ T cells from PBMCs. The cell subset or site label for this specimen denotes: CD45RA+ positively selected. These receptors all stem from a man aged 18 to 35 in good health. Some clones in this sample may be carry-over from other donors' samples.

The chain is built from TRBV27 and TRBJ2-5; D uncertain. Looked up from germline, CDR1 is MNHEY and CDR2 is SMNVEV (reference sequence). The CDR3 extends over 14 amino acids. V was cut by 3 bases and J by 5 bases, with 13 bases left in between. CDR3 protein: CASSLGNEKETQYF. The CDR3 DNA follows: TGTGCCAGCAGTTTGGGCAACGAAAAGGAGACCCAGTACTTC.

V usage is TRBV11-3 and J usage is TRBJ2-1, with TRBD1 matching over 8 bases. CDR1 SGHNT and CDR2 YENEEA come from the germline V gene. Germline trimming cut 5 bases from V and 4 bases from J; bases unmatched to any gene: 7. The CDR3 is made up of 15 amino acids. The CDR3 DNA follows: TGTGCCAGCAGCGCGACAGGGGATCGGTACAATGAGCAGTTCTTC. It is translated as CASSATGDRYNEQFF.

The CDR3 region has the DNA TGTGCCAGCAGTTTGCGAAAGACCTATGGCTACACCTTC. This gives the protein CASSLRKTYGYTF. The chain uses TRBV6-1 and TRBJ1-2, with no clear D. Looked up from germline, CDR1 is MNHNS and CDR2 is SASEGT. Trimming pared 5 bases from V and 4 bases from J, leaving 11 bases between. The length of the CDR3 is 13 residues.

The V call is TRBV2, the J call TRBJ1-1; TRBD1 matches at 7 bases. Per the germline V gene, CDR1 is SNHLY and CDR2 is FYNNEI. The CDR3 is 12 residues long. The V segment lost 6 bases and the J segment 5 bases; nucleotides outside the gene matches: 3. CDR3 sequence reads: CASSDRETEAFF. The CDR3 coding sequence is TGTGCCAGCAGCGACAGGGAAACTGAAGCTTTCTTT.

This clone was counted between two and nine times. The sample carries other DNA sequences with the same CDR3. This chain connects TRBV28 to TRBJ1-1; D gene uncertain. Germline assignment: CDR1 MDHEN and CDR2 SYDVKM. Trimming took 6 bases from V and 3 from J, leaving 5 bases between them. The CDR3 covers 11 residues. The CDR3 DNA reads TGTGCCAGCAGACGCGACACTGAAGCTTTCTTT. Translation gives CASRRDTEAFF.

The chain has TRBV5-1 and TRBJ2-2, with 10 bases identical to TRBD2. V was pared by 5 bases and J by 8 bases, with 6 bases of the junction left unmatched. This CDR3 contains 14 residues. Germline V gene lookup returns CDR1 SGHRS and CDR2 YFSETQ. CDR3 in amino acids: CASRLAGAVGELFF. The CDR3 DNA follows: TGCGCCAGCAGGCTAGCGGGAGCGGTTGGGGAGCTGTTTTTT.

The chain couples TRBV2 to TRBJ1-2; D unresolved. Trimming shortened V by 8 bases and J by 5 bases, and 18 bases separated the two germline ends. The CDR3 covers 14 residues. Per the germline V gene, CDR1 is SNHLY and CDR2 is FYNNEI. CDR3: CASRPPTLIYGYTF. CDR3 DNA: TGTGCCAGCCGCCCCCCCACTTTAATATATGGCTACACCTTC.

This clone was recorded only once. This chain joins TRBV28 and TRBJ2-5; D assignment may be TRBD1 or TRBD2 (5 bases each). Germline CDR1 MDHEN, CDR2 SYDVKM. V was pared by 3 bases and J by 0 bases, with 20 bases between. The CDR3 covers 18 residues. The CDR3 nucleotides read TGTGCCAGCAGTTTTTATTGGGACGTGGGCACCAACCAAGAGACCCAGTACTTC. This encodes CASSFYWDVGTNQETQYF.

The chain carries TRBV7-6 and TRBJ2-1; TRBD2 might be the D (7 bases). The CDR3 is 16 residues long. V lost 5 bases, J lost 9 bases, and 23 bases lay in between. Germline CDR1 SGHVS, CDR2 FNYEAQ. CDR3 region: CASSNTGKGGRFEQFF. CDR3 DNA sequence: TGTGCCAGCAGCAACACAGGGAAGGGCGGGAGATTTGAGCAGTTCTTC.

The V and J genes are TRBV6-1 and TRBJ2-3; 7 nucleotides align to TRBD1. Germline assignment: CDR1 MNHNS and CDR2 SASEGT. The ends lost 2 bases at V and 3 bases at J; junction bases unmatched: 5. The CDR3 loop spans 15 amino acids. CDR3 sequence reads: CASSEPGQRTDTQYF. In DNA, the CDR3 is TGTGCCAGCAGTGAACCGGGACAGCGGACAGATACGCAGTATTTT.

The CDR3 is CASSLVWVFSEQYF. CDR3 sequence (DNA): TGCGCCAGCAGCCTCGTGTGGGTCTTCTCCGAGCAGTACTTC. This rearrangement joins TRBV4-1 to TRBJ2-7; D is unclear. The CDR3 contains 14 residues. In germline, CDR1 is MGHRA, CDR2 YSYEKL. V dropped 4 bases and J dropped 6 bases, with 16 bases sitting between them.

The chain has TRBV28 and TRBJ1-2; unclear D gene. CDR1 and CDR2 from the germline V gene are MDHEN and SYDVKM. Trimming shortened V by 6 bases and J by 0 bases, and 17 bases separated the two germline ends. This CDR3 has 16 amino acids. CDR3 bases: TGTGCCAGCAGGACAACACCTAAGAGCCCTAACTATGGCTACACCTTC. Protein sequence: CASRTTPKSPNYGYTF.

The chain employs TRBV6-5 and TRBJ1-2; D remains ambiguous. Germline V gene sequence: CDR1 MNHEY, CDR2 SVGAGI. This CDR3 is built from 11 residues. With 6 bases removed from V and 7 bases from J, the gap between germline ends came to 9 bases. CDR3 bases: TGTGCCAGCAGGAACCGAGTTGGCTACACCTTC. This codes for CASRNRVGYTF.

The V and J genes are TRBV5-1 and TRBJ2-5; D is unresolved. The CDR3 spans 15 residues. From germline, CDR1 is SGHRS and CDR2 YFSETQ. Trimming pared 1 base from V and 3 bases from J, leaving 13 bases between. CDR3 in amino acids: CASSLYSEIKETQYF. DNA of the CDR3: TGCGCCAGCAGCTTGTATTCGGAAATTAAAGAGACCCAGTACTTC.